This T cell receptor (beta chain) was found in a study of blood T cells in healthy people across ages (dated by TCRdb to between 2015 and 2016). Regarding the study in general: In model experiments, template switching captured roughly one uniquely barcoded TCR beta cDNA molecule for every two T cells. Using deep sequencing normalized with unique cDNA molecular identifiers, the study measured how TCR beta repertoire diversity changes with age. Donors were grouped into four age groups: young (average roughly 17 years), middle-aged (around 39), aged (62) and long-lived (approximately 75). To avoid experimental bias, donors of different ages were distributed randomly across sequencing lanes. Two additional independent replicas of 1 million unique cDNA reads from the same blood draw were analyzed for two donors (one aged 18 to 30 and one aged 80 or older). Overall study results and their limits: As age increased, observed TCR beta diversity per million T cells dropped in a roughly linear way, and a significant reduction was already evident by age approximately 40. Bulk unsorted PBMC profiling prevented conclusive comparison of naive and antigen-experienced compartments. Donor CMV infection status was unknown, potentially confounding age-related changes in expanded clonotypes. Estimates of total diversity based on one million sequenced T cells were regarded as lower bounds and as underestimates. Compared with the aged group, the long-lived group had more naive CD4+ T cells, fewer expanded clones and increased TCR diversity, a pattern suggesting age selection. Observed TCR beta diversity correlated strongly with the percentage of naive T cells measured by flow cytometry.

The junction shows trimming of 5 bases on V and 9 bases on J, and the gene matches do not reach 6 bases of it. CDR1 and CDR2 are read off the germline V gene as SQVTM and ANQGSEA. The CDR3 goes from the cysteine to the phenylalanine over 13 residues. The kept DNA is CDR3 alone, 39 bases in frame from the first base. In the case of this clonotype: Its cognate antigen has yet to be identified. Qualities for individual bases were not recorded, and no much larger clone is one base off.

Systemically healthy Caucasian individuals from Russia, approximately 39 in total and aged about 6 to 95 years, were included as donors. Each donor gave approximately 10 milliliters of peripheral blood, collected into EDTA-treated Vacutainer tubes. Ficoll-Paque density-gradient centrifugation was used to isolate PBMCs, with at least 7 million per sample. Trizol reagent was used to extract total RNA from PBMCs, with at least 6 micrograms per sample. For every donor, flow cytometry on a PBMC aliquot measured the percentage of naive CD45RAhigh/CD27high T cells. Libraries were constructed by 5' RACE. Sequencing relied on an Illumina HiSeq 2500. A second PCR of 7 to 11 cycles was performed with a sample-barcoded 5' primer and a J-beta primer mix. Each TCR beta cDNA molecule received a unique molecular identifier from a template-switch 5' adaptor carrying 12 random nucleotides. Each sample yielded at least 2.5 million CDR3-containing paired-end reads. First-strand cDNA was synthesized from all RNA with the Mint cDNA synthesis kit, primed by a TRBC-specific oligonucleotide. All cDNA was treated with uracil-DNA glycosylase and then went through a first 18-cycle PCR with the universal primers M1SS and BC2_uni_R. The paper's data handling went like this. For normalization, 1 million high-quality reads were randomly selected from each sample, with every read carrying a distinct molecular identifier. Reads with shared molecular identifiers were discarded instead of being binned into consensus sequences. MiTCR, run with a Q25 quality threshold and the strictest error-elimination algorithm, handled CDR3 identification, clonotype clustering and error correction. A nonparametric unseen species model with Euler transformation was used to estimate lower-bound total TCR beta diversity. TCRdb trimmed public reads at Q25 via fastp, called clones via MiXCR and kept in-frame beta chains. Every entry covers one CDR3 protein and lists the most common genes and DNA from its rows. For this entry, the V and J calls and clone size follow TCRdb and not the study's own pipeline. The table for this sample lists 700,000 to 950,000 distinct CDR3 sequences; 55% to 75% of them were counted only once. Roughly 20% of the sample rests with the top ten.

The TCR comes from a man aged 25-40 years in good health. Sequences were obtained from blood. The chain was built from TRBV29-1 and TRBJ1-4; 10 middle bases align to TRBD1. The nucleotide sequence reads as follows: TGCAGCGTTCAGGGACAGGGGATACAAAAACTGTTTTTT. It encodes CSVQGQGIQKLFF. Beyond the CDR3, the reference TRBV29-1 and TRBJ1-4 genes provide the residues; the full variable domain reads: SAVISQKPSRDICQRGTSLTIQCQVDSQVTMMFWYRQQPGQSLTLIATANQGSEATYESGFVIDKFPISRPNLTFSTLTVSNMSPEDSSIYLCSVQGQGIQKLFFGSGTQLSVL.